This T cell receptor beta chain was sequenced in a study of T cell responses to AZD1222 COVID-19 vaccine. Overall study findings and caveats: Recipients of AZD1222 seropositive at baseline numbered only 6 or 7.

As to this clone: Its specificity is not known.

Per the germline V gene, CDR1 is LGHDT and CDR2 is YNNKEL (reference sequence). V lost 8 bases to trimming and J lost 3 bases, with 19 bases between them. This CDR3 has 15 residues. Using immunoSEQ multiplex PCR, the repertoire was profiled, and TCRdb retains in-frame clones only, with some absent. The profile shows about 120,000 clones, less than 95% of them singletons. Material: peripheral blood, obtained on day 0 of AZD1222 vaccination. The sequence was obtained from an adult in good health. The chain couples TRBV3-1 (or the pseudogene TRBV3-2) to TRBJ1-2; D is perhaps TRBD1 (5 bases). The CDR3 spells CASRREWGGYYGYTF. The CDR3 DNA follows: TGTGCCAGCCGACGGGAGTGGGGCGGCTACTATGGCTACACCTTC.